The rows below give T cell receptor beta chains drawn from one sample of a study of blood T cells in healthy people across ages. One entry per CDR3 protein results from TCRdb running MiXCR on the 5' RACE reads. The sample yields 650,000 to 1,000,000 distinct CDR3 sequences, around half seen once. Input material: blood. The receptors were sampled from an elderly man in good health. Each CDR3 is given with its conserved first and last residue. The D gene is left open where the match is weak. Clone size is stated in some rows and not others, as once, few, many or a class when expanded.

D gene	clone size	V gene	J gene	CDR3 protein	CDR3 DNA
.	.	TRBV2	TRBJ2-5	CASSRDLAGTQYF	TGTGCCAGCAGTCGCGACCTAGCAGGGACCCAGTACTTC
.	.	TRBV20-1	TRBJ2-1	CSARDRGSGGNAQFF	TGCAGTGCTAGAGATCGCGGATCCGGCGGGAATGCGCAGTTCTTC
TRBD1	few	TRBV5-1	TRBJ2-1	CASSLRDRGKYNEQFF	TGCGCCAGCAGCTTGAGAGACAGGGGAAAATACAATGAGCAGTTCTTC
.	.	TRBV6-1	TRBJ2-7	CASSEWVGIPYEQYF	TGTGCCAGCAGTGAATGGGTGGGGATCCCCTACGAGCAGTACTTC
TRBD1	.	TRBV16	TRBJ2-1	CASNQSGQDVMNEQFF	TGTGCCAGCAACCAATCGGGACAGGATGTGATGAATGAGCAGTTCTTC
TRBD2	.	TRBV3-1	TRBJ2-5	CARAGGTGETQYF	TGTGCCAGAGCGGGAGGGACTGGGGAGACCCAGTACTTC
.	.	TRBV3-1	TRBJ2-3	CASSQVQASTDTQYF	TGTGCCAGCAGCCAAGTCCAGGCGAGCACAGATACGCAGTATTTT
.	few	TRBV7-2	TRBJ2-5	CASSSYGSGQYF	TGTGCCAGCAGCTCCTATGGGTCCGGGCAGTACTTC
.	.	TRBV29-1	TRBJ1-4	CSVVGAANEKLFF	TGCAGCGTTGTGGGGGCCGCTAATGAAAAACTGTTTTTT
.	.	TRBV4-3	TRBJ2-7	CASSSTMSSYEQYF	TGCGCCAGCAGCTCAACTATGTCATCCTACGAGCAGTACTTC
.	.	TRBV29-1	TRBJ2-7	CSASGDGYEQYF	TGCAGCGCTTCCGGGGACGGCTACGAGCAGTACTTC
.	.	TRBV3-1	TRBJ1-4	CASSPPGGKLFF	TGTGCCAGCAGCCCCCCCGGTGGGAAACTGTTTTTT
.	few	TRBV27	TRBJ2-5	CASRLFGGGQETQYF	TGTGCCAGCAGGCTCTTCGGAGGGGGCCAAGAGACCCAGTACTTC
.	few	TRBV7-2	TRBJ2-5	CASSLTAQPVETQYF	TGTGCCAGCAGCTTAACTGCCCAGCCAGTTGAGACCCAGTACTTC
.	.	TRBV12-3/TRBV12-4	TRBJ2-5	CASSLLTGYGETQYF	TGTGCCAGCAGTCTCCTTACAGGGTACGGGGAGACCCAGTACTTC
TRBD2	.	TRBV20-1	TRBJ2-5	CSAAPGGLAGETQYF	TGCAGTGCCGCCCCGGGGGGACTAGCGGGAGAGACCCAGTACTTC